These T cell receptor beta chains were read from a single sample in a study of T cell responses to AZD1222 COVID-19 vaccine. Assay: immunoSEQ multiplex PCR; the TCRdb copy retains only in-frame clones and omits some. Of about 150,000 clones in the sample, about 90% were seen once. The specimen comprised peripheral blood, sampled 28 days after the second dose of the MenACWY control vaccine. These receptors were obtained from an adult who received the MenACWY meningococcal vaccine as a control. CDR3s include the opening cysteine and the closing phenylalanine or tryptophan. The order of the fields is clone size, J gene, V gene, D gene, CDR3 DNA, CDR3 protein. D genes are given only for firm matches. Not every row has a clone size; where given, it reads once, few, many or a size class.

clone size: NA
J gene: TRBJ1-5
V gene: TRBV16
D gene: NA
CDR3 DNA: TGTGCCAGCAGCCAATCATCGGGATATCAGCCCCAGCATTTT
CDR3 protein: CASSQSSGYQPQHF

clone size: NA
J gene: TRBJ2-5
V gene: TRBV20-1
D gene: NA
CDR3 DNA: TGCAGTGCTAGATCCCAAGAGACCCAGTACTTC
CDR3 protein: CSARSQETQYF

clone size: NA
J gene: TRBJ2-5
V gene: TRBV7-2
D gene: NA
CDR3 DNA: TGTGCCAGCAGCCGCTTCCCCGAGGAGGGACAAGAGACCCAGTACTTC
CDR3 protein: CASSRFPEEGQETQYF

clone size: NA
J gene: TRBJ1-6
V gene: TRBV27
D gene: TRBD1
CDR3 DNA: TGTGCCAGCAGTTTACAGGGGGTCGTAGATTCACCCCTCCACTTT
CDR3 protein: CASSLQGVVDSPLHF

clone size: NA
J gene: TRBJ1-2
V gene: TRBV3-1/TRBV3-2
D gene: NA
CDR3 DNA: TGTGCCAGCAGCCTACCCGGGCAGGCGAACTATGGCTACACCTTC
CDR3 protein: CASSLPGQANYGYTF

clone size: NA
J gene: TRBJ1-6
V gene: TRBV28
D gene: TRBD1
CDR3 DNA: TGTGCCAGCAGTTTAAACCGGGACAGGGCCTATAATTCACCCCTCCACTTT
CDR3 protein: CASSLNRDRAYNSPLHF

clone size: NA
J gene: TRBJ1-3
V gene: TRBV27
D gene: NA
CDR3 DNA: TGTGCCAGCAGTGGCCGGGGGCGGGGAAACACCATATATTTT
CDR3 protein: CASSGRGRGNTIYF

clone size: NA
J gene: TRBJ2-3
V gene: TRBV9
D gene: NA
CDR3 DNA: TGTGCCAGCAGCGTAGGGGACTTCACAGATACGCAGTATTTT
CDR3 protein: CASSVGDFTDTQYF

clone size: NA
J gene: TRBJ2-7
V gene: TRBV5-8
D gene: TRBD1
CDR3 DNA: TGTGCCAGCAGCTTGCGGGACAGGGGGCAATACGAGCAGTACTTC
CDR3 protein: CASSLRDRGQYEQYF

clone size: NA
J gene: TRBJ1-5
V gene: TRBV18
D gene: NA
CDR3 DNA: TGTGCCAGCTCACCACCCGGGGGTACCAATCAGCCCCAGCATTTT
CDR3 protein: CASSPPGGTNQPQHF

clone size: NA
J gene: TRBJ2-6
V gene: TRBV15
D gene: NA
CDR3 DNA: TGTGCCACCAGCAGAGATTTTAGGACCGGGGCCAACGTCCTGACTTTC
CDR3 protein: CATSRDFRTGANVLTF

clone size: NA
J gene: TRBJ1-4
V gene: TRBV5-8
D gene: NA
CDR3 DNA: TGTGCCAGCAGCTTGGTTAGGGGAGCAGGAACTAATGAAAAACTGTTTTTT
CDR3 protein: CASSLVRGAGTNEKLFF

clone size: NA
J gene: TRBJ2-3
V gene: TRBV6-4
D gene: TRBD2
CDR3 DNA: TGTGCCAGCAGTGACTCACCTAGCGGGAGTCCAGATACGCAGTATTTT
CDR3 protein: CASSDSPSGSPDTQYF

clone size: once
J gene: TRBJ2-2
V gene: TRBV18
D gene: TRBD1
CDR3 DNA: TGTGCCAGCTCACTCGGACAGGAGACCGGGGAGCTGTTTTTT
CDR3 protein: CASSLGQETGELFF

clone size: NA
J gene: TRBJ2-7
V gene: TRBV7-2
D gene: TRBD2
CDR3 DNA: TGTGCCAGCAGCGGGGGAGGGCTCACCTACGAGCAGTACTTC
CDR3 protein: CASSGGGLTYEQYF

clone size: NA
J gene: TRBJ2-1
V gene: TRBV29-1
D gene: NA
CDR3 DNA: TGCAGCGTTGTGAAGGGGGACCACAATGAGCAGTTCTTC
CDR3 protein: CSVVKGDHNEQFF

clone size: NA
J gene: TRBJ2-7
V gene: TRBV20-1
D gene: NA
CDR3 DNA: TGCAGTGCTAGCGGGGGCTACGAGCAGTACTTC
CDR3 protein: CSASGGYEQYF

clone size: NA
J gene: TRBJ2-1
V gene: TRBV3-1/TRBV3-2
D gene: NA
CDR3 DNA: TGTGCCAGCAGCCAAGCTGGGTTCTACAATGAGCAGTTCTTC
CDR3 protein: CASSQAGFYNEQFF

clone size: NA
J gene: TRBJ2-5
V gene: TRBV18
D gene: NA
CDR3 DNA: TGTGCCAGCTCACCCTTCCCTGAAGAGACCCAGTACTTC
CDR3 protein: CASSPFPEETQYF

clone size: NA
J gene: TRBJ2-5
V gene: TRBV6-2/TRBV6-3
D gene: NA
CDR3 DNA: TGTGCCAGCAGTTACTCCAGCAGGAGGGTGGGCGAGACCCAGTACTTC
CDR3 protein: CASSYSSRRVGETQYF

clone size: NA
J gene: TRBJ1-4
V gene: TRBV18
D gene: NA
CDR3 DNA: TGTGCCAGCTCACTAACACTCCCAAGGACACCCTCTAATGAAAAACTGTTTTTT
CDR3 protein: CASSLTLPRTPSNEKLFF

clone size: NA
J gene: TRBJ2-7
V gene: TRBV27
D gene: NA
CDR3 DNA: TGTGCCAGCAGTTCGGCCCCTTTTTACGAGCAGTACTTC
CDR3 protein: CASSSAPFYEQYF

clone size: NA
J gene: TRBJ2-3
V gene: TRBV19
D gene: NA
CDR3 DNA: TGTGCCAGTAGTATATATGGGGGAACAGATACGCAGTATTTT
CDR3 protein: CASSIYGGTDTQYF

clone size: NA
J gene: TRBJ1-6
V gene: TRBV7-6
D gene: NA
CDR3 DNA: TGTGCCAGCAGCTCCAGAGACTCCTATAATTCACCCCTCCACTTT
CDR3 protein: CASSSRDSYNSPLHF

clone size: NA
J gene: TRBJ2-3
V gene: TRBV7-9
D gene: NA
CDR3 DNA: TGTGCCAGCAGCCCCACCACAGATACGCAGTATTTT
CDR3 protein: CASSPTTDTQYF

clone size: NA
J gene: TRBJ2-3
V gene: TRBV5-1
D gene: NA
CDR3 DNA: TGCGCCAGCAGCTTCGGGGGGCGTGGGGGCACAGATACGCAGTATTTT
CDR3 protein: CASSFGGRGGTDTQYF

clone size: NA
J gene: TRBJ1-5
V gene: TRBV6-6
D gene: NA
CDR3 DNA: TGTGCCAGCAGCTCCCCGGGGGGCGGCAATCAGCCCCAGCATTTT
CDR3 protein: CASSSPGGGNQPQHF

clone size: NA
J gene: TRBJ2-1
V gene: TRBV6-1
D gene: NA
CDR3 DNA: TGTGCCAGCAGTGATCCGAGGTTGGCCTACAATGAGCAGTTCTTC
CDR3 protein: CASSDPRLAYNEQFF

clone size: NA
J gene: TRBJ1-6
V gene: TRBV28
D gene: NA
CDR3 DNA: TGTGCCAGCAGTTTTAGGGGAGCTTCACCCCTCCACTTT
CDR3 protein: CASSFRGASPLHF

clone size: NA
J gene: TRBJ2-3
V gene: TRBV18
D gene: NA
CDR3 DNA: TGTGCCAGCTCACTTGCCTCTTCTAGCACAGATACGCAGTATTTT
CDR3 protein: CASSLASSSTDTQYF

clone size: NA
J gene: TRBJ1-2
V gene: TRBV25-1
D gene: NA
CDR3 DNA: TGTGCCAGCACCCACGGGGCCGGGGGCTACACCTTC
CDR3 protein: CASTHGAGGYTF

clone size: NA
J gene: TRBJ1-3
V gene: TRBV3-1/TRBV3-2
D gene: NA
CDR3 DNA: TGTGCCAGCAGCCTGACGGGTGACACCATATATTTT
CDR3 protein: CASSLTGDTIYF

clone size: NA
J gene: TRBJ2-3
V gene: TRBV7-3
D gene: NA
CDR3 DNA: TGTGCCAGCAGCGTTTATACTCAGGGGTTAGATACGCAGTATTTT
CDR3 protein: CASSVYTQGLDTQYF

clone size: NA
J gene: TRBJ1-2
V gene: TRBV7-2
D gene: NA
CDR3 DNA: TGTGCCAGCAGCCCCCCGGGGGCGAACAGGTTTGGCTACACCTTC
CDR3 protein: CASSPPGANRFGYTF

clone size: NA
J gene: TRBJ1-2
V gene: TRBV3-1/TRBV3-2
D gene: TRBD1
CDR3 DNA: TGTGCCAGCAGCCGGGACAGGGGGCGTGAGGGCTACACCTTC
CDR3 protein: CASSRDRGREGYTF

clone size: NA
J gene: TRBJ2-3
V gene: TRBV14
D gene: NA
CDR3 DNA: TGTGCCAGCAGCCAAGATATGGTCCCTCCAGGTGATACGCAGTATTTT
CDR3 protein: CASSQDMVPPGDTQYF

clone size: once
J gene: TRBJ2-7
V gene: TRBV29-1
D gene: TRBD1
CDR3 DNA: TGCAGCGTTGGGACAGGGGGGAGCTCCTACGAGCAGTACTTC
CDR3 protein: CSVGTGGSSYEQYF

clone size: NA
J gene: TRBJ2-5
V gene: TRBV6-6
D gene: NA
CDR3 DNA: TGTGCCAGCGGGGGAACGGCCAGGGAGACCCAGTACTTC
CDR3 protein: CASGGTARETQYF

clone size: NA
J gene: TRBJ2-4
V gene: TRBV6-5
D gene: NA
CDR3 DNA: TGTGCCAGCAGCAACGGGCTGAAAAACATTCAGTACTTC
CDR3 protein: CASSNGLKNIQYF

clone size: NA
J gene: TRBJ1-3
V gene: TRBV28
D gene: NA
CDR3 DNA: TGTGCCAGCAGCCCGGGGGAGGGGGTTAGAAACACCATATATTTT
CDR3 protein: CASSPGEGVRNTIYF

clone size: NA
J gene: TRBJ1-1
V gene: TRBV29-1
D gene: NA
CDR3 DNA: TGCAGCGGGAAATCATTCAGGGACACTGAAGCTTTCTTT
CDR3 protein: CSGKSFRDTEAFF